This TCR beta chain was sequenced for a study of vaccination effects on CD4 cells after COVID-19. Using viral peptide pools, the ViraFEST assay grew out antigen-specific CD4+ T cells prior to sequencing. Having been cultured for less than 12 days, the cells underwent CD4+ T cell isolation. Of the BNT162b2 and mRNA-1273 vaccines, participants received two doses of one or the other. The study found no prior SARS-CoV-2 infection in the vaccine recipients, who tested negative for nucleocapsid antibodies. Concerning this clone: Its antigen is still unknown.

The protocol was immunoSEQ multiplex PCR, while the TCRdb copy is restricted to in-frame clones and leaves out a portion. This table holds around 33,000 clones, roughly 82% found once. Trimming cost V 0 bases and J 0 bases, with 7 bases left between them. CDR3 size: 15 residues. Germline loops: CDR1 SGDLS, CDR2 YYNGEE. Here the sequenced sample was CD4+ T cells from PBMCs cultured with HCoV-NL63 spike peptides, taken after COVID-19 vaccination. This receptor was identified in a human donor who received a COVID-19 vaccine. Some clones in this sample may be carry-over from other donors' samples. This chain connects TRBV9 to TRBJ1-3; D uncertain. CDR3 bases: TGTGCCAGCAGCGTAGTAGGGTCCTCTGGAAACACCATATATTTT. As protein: CASSVVGSSGNTIYF.